Listed below are T cell receptor beta chains from one sample, sequenced in a study of Ad26.COV2.S vaccination and SARS-CoV-2 variants. Sequencing was performed with immunoSEQ multiplex PCR; in TCRdb, only in-frame clones are kept and a portion is missing. This sample yields around 370,000 clones, of which 80% to 90% are seen a single time; around 3% belongs to the top ten. The sequencing used peripheral blood, collected in a trial of Ad26.COV2.S vaccine versus placebo. The receptors stem from a person aged 18-65 years who received the Ad26.COV2.S COVID-19 vaccine or a placebo. The CDR3 runs from the conserved cysteine through the conserved F or W. Each record gives: CDR3 DNA, CDR3 protein, D gene, V gene, clone size, J gene. D genes are given only for firm matches. A clone size is listed for some rows: how often the clone was seen (once, few, many), or a class if it is expanded.

CDR3nt: TGTGCCAGCAGCCCGGAGTCGGAGACCCAGTACTTC
CDR3aa: CASSPESETQYF
d_gene: .
v_gene: TRBV7-6
abundance: .
j_gene: TRBJ2-5

CDR3nt: TGTGCCAGCTCACCGGCGGGTTCCTCTGGAAACACCATATATTTT
CDR3aa: CASSPAGSSGNTIYF
d_gene: .
v_gene: TRBV18
abundance: .
j_gene: TRBJ1-3

CDR3nt: TGCGCCAGCAGCTGGGCCGGGGAGCTGTTTTTT
CDR3aa: CASSWAGELFF
d_gene: .
v_gene: TRBV5-1
abundance: .
j_gene: TRBJ2-2

CDR3nt: TGTGCCAGCAGTTACAGGACGAGTGTCGGCTATGGCTACACCTTC
CDR3aa: CASSYRTSVGYGYTF
d_gene: .
v_gene: TRBV6-2/TRBV6-3
abundance: .
j_gene: TRBJ1-2

CDR3nt: TGCGCCAGCAGCCTCCAAGGTGAGGGGATGAACACTGAAGCTTTCTTT
CDR3aa: CASSLQGEGMNTEAFF
d_gene: .
v_gene: TRBV5-1
abundance: .
j_gene: TRBJ1-1

CDR3nt: TGTGCCAGCAGCCCAGGGGCGGGGAACACTGAAGCTTTCTTT
CDR3aa: CASSPGAGNTEAFF
d_gene: .
v_gene: TRBV9
abundance: few
j_gene: TRBJ1-1

CDR3nt: TGTGCCAGCAGACGCGGGGGGACCTACAATGAGCAGTTCTTC
CDR3aa: CASRRGGTYNEQFF
d_gene: TRBD2
v_gene: TRBV2
abundance: .
j_gene: TRBJ2-1

CDR3nt: TGTGCCAGCAGCCGTTACGTCCGAGCTAGCGGGAGAGACTACGAGCAGTACTTC
CDR3aa: CASSRYVRASGRDYEQYF
d_gene: TRBD2
v_gene: TRBV7-6
abundance: .
j_gene: TRBJ2-7

CDR3nt: TGTGCCAGCGGGGACTCCGGGACAGGGTTTGATACGCAGTATTTT
CDR3aa: CASGDSGTGFDTQYF
d_gene: TRBD1
v_gene: TRBV27
abundance: .
j_gene: TRBJ2-3

CDR3nt: TGTGCCAGCAGTTTATCGTACGGGGAGGCCGATCAGCCCCAGCATTTT
CDR3aa: CASSLSYGEADQPQHF
d_gene: .
v_gene: TRBV27
abundance: .
j_gene: TRBJ1-5

CDR3nt: TGCGCCAGCAGACCGGGCTCTGGAAACACCATATATTTT
CDR3aa: CASRPGSGNTIYF
d_gene: .
v_gene: TRBV5-1
abundance: .
j_gene: TRBJ1-3

CDR3nt: TGTGCCAGCAGCCAAGACCAATTAGCGGAAGGGAGCACAGATACGCAGTATTTT
CDR3aa: CASSQDQLAEGSTDTQYF
d_gene: .
v_gene: TRBV3-1/TRBV3-2
abundance: .
j_gene: TRBJ2-3

CDR3nt: TGTGCCAGCAGAGTTACAGGGGCTCCCACCGGGGAGCTGTTTTTT
CDR3aa: CASRVTGAPTGELFF
d_gene: TRBD1
v_gene: TRBV2
abundance: .
j_gene: TRBJ2-2

CDR3nt: TGTGCCAGTACCTATCGGGCCAACGGGGGCTTACGGGGCTACACCTTC
CDR3aa: CASTYRANGGLRGYTF
d_gene: .
v_gene: TRBV19
abundance: .
j_gene: TRBJ1-2

CDR3nt: TGCGCCAGCAGCCAAACCCAGGGTCGGGGAGAGACCCAGTACTTC
CDR3aa: CASSQTQGRGETQYF
d_gene: .
v_gene: TRBV4-3
abundance: .
j_gene: TRBJ2-5

CDR3nt: TGTGCCAGCAGGAGGGCCGGGGGCGGCGAGACCCAGTACTTC
CDR3aa: CASRRAGGGETQYF
d_gene: .
v_gene: TRBV5-5
abundance: .
j_gene: TRBJ2-5

CDR3nt: TGTGCCAGTATCGGCTCGGGAACCTATGGCTACACCTTC
CDR3aa: CASIGSGTYGYTF
d_gene: .
v_gene: TRBV19
abundance: .
j_gene: TRBJ1-2

CDR3nt: TGTGCCAGCAGTTTAGCTAATCAGCCCCAGCATTTT
CDR3aa: CASSLANQPQHF
d_gene: .
v_gene: TRBV28
abundance: once
j_gene: TRBJ1-5

CDR3nt: TGTGCCAGCAGCCCTAGCGGGGGGGAAATCACAGATACGCAGTATTTT
CDR3aa: CASSPSGGEITDTQYF
d_gene: TRBD2
v_gene: TRBV27
abundance: .
j_gene: TRBJ2-3

CDR3nt: TGTGCCAGCAGCTCTTACAGGGAGAACACTGAAGCTTTCTTT
CDR3aa: CASSSYRENTEAFF
d_gene: .
v_gene: TRBV11-2
abundance: once
j_gene: TRBJ1-1

CDR3nt: TGTGCCAGCAGTGAATGGGAAAAACTGTTTTTT
CDR3aa: CASSEWEKLFF
d_gene: .
v_gene: TRBV2
abundance: .
j_gene: TRBJ1-4

CDR3nt: TGTGCCAGCTCGCAATCCCGGGCTTTGGGCAATCAGCCCCAGCATTTT
CDR3aa: CASSQSRALGNQPQHF
d_gene: .
v_gene: TRBV18
abundance: .
j_gene: TRBJ1-5

CDR3nt: TGCGCCAGCAGCCAGACCCTAGCGGCAGATACGCAGTATTTT
CDR3aa: CASSQTLAADTQYF
d_gene: TRBD2
v_gene: TRBV4-3
abundance: .
j_gene: TRBJ2-3

CDR3nt: TGTGCCAGCAACTACGGGGGACGTAGCGTTTTT
CDR3aa: CASNYGGRSVF
d_gene: .
v_gene: TRBV6-5
abundance: .
j_gene: TRBJ2-3

CDR3nt: TGTGCCAGCAGCCAAGGCTGGGGACAGGGGCTTTCCGCCTCCTACGAGCAGTACTTC
CDR3aa: CASSQGWGQGLSASYEQYF
d_gene: TRBD1
v_gene: TRBV3-1/TRBV3-2
abundance: .
j_gene: TRBJ2-7

CDR3nt: TGTGCCAGCAAGGACTTGAGACAGCCGAACACTGAAGCTTTCTTT
CDR3aa: CASKDLRQPNTEAFF
d_gene: .
v_gene: TRBV6-5
abundance: .
j_gene: TRBJ1-1

CDR3nt: TGCGCCAGCACCTTCCAAGAGACCCAGTACTTC
CDR3aa: CASTFQETQYF
d_gene: .
v_gene: TRBV5-1
abundance: .
j_gene: TRBJ2-5

CDR3nt: TGCAGCGTTGAGATTGGGTCCGGGGAGCTGTTTTTT
CDR3aa: CSVEIGSGELFF
d_gene: .
v_gene: TRBV29-1
abundance: .
j_gene: TRBJ2-2

CDR3nt: TGTGCCAGCAGCTCCGACAGGGGTGTGCGGAATGAGCAGTTCTTC
CDR3aa: CASSSDRGVRNEQFF
d_gene: TRBD1
v_gene: TRBV7-2
abundance: .
j_gene: TRBJ2-1

CDR3nt: TGTGCCACCAGTGATCCGGGACAGGGTGGAGAGACCCAGTACTTC
CDR3aa: CATSDPGQGGETQYF
d_gene: TRBD1
v_gene: TRBV24-1
abundance: .
j_gene: TRBJ2-5

CDR3nt: TGTGCCAGCAGTCAACAGGTATACTCTGGAAACACCATATATTTT
CDR3aa: CASSQQVYSGNTIYF
d_gene: .
v_gene: TRBV7-2
abundance: few
j_gene: TRBJ1-3

CDR3nt: TGTGCCATCAGAGAAGCGGGAGGAAAGGGGGCGGGCACAGATACGCAGTATTTT
CDR3aa: CAIREAGGKGAGTDTQYF
d_gene: TRBD2
v_gene: TRBV10-3
abundance: .
j_gene: TRBJ2-3

CDR3nt: TGTGCCAGCAGCTTATTTCGGGAGGGGTACAATGAGCAGTTCTTC
CDR3aa: CASSLFREGYNEQFF
d_gene: TRBD2
v_gene: TRBV7-2
abundance: once
j_gene: TRBJ2-1

CDR3nt: TGTGCCAGCAGCCGAGGACTAGCGGCAACCGGGGAGCTGTTTTTT
CDR3aa: CASSRGLAATGELFF
d_gene: TRBD2
v_gene: TRBV3-1/TRBV3-2
abundance: once
j_gene: TRBJ2-2

CDR3nt: TGTGCCAGCAGCAATAAATATGGCTACACCTTC
CDR3aa: CASSNKYGYTF
d_gene: .
v_gene: TRBV7-6
abundance: .
j_gene: TRBJ1-2

CDR3nt: TGTGCCAGCAGTTACTCCTGGGGGTCATCCTACAATGAGCAGTTCTTC
CDR3aa: CASSYSWGSSYNEQFF
d_gene: .
v_gene: TRBV6-5
abundance: once
j_gene: TRBJ2-1

CDR3nt: TGCGCCAGCAGCTTATCAGGCATGACAACTAATGAAAAACTGTTTTTT
CDR3aa: CASSLSGMTTNEKLFF
d_gene: .
v_gene: TRBV5-1
abundance: .
j_gene: TRBJ1-4

CDR3nt: TGTGCCTGGAGTGCCCGGTGGGGAGAGACAGAACAAAACACTGAAGCTTTCTTT
CDR3aa: CAWSARWGETEQNTEAFF
d_gene: .
v_gene: TRBV30
abundance: .
j_gene: TRBJ1-1

CDR3nt: TGTGCCAGCAGCAGAAATGACAGGGACGGCTACGAGCAGTACTTC
CDR3aa: CASSRNDRDGYEQYF
d_gene: TRBD1
v_gene: TRBV28
abundance: .
j_gene: TRBJ2-7

CDR3nt: TGTGCCAGCATCCGCAGGGGTCTCGGCGAGCAGTACTTC
CDR3aa: CASIRRGLGEQYF
d_gene: .
v_gene: TRBV28
abundance: few
j_gene: TRBJ2-7

CDR3nt: TGCGCCAGCAGCCAAGACGGGACAGGCACCGTTGCAACTAATGAAAAACTGTTTTTT
CDR3aa: CASSQDGTGTVATNEKLFF
d_gene: TRBD1
v_gene: TRBV4-3
abundance: .
j_gene: TRBJ1-4

CDR3nt: TGTGCCAGCAGCCTGGACAGACGCACAGATACGCAGTATTTT
CDR3aa: CASSLDRRTDTQYF
d_gene: .
v_gene: TRBV2
abundance: .
j_gene: TRBJ2-3

CDR3nt: TGTGCCAGCTCACCCGACAGGGGAAGGGAGCTGTTTTTT
CDR3aa: CASSPDRGRELFF
d_gene: TRBD1
v_gene: TRBV18
abundance: .
j_gene: TRBJ2-2

CDR3nt: TGTGCCAGCTCTCGGGACAGGGCTAATTCACCCCTCCACTTT
CDR3aa: CASSRDRANSPLHF
d_gene: TRBD1
v_gene: TRBV6-5
abundance: .
j_gene: TRBJ1-6

CDR3nt: TGTGCCAGCAGCTTAGTGGCTTGGGGGCCCCATGAAAAACTGTTTTTT
CDR3aa: CASSLVAWGPHEKLFF
d_gene: .
v_gene: TRBV7-9
abundance: .
j_gene: TRBJ1-4

CDR3nt: TGTGCCAGCAGCCTCGGTGGAGGGGGCGGGTATGAGCAGTTCTTC
CDR3aa: CASSLGGGGGYEQFF
d_gene: .
v_gene: TRBV5-4
abundance: .
j_gene: TRBJ2-1

CDR3nt: TGTGCTAGCAGCTCCCCGGGACTAGGGAATGAGCAGTTCTTC
CDR3aa: CASSSPGLGNEQFF
d_gene: TRBD2
v_gene: TRBV7-7
abundance: .
j_gene: TRBJ2-1

CDR3nt: TGTGCCATCAAAGAAGCGGAGGTCTACAATGAGCAGTTCTTC
CDR3aa: CAIKEAEVYNEQFF
d_gene: .
v_gene: TRBV10-3
abundance: .
j_gene: TRBJ2-1

CDR3nt: TGTGCCAGCTGTAGGCAGGGTACTGAAGCTTTCTTT
CDR3aa: CASCRQGTEAFF
d_gene: .
v_gene: TRBV6-5
abundance: .
j_gene: TRBJ1-1

CDR3nt: TGTGCCAGCAAAAAAACAGGGCTCCTAGGGTATGGCTACACCTTC
CDR3aa: CASKKTGLLGYGYTF
d_gene: .
v_gene: TRBV2
abundance: many
j_gene: TRBJ1-2

CDR3nt: TGTGCCACCCAGGGAGGAGCCTATGGCTACACCTTC
CDR3aa: CATQGGAYGYTF
d_gene: .
v_gene: TRBV15
abundance: .
j_gene: TRBJ1-2

CDR3nt: TGCGCCAGCAGCATAGACGGGACTAGCAGTTACGAGCAGTACTTC
CDR3aa: CASSIDGTSSYEQYF
d_gene: TRBD2
v_gene: TRBV5-1
abundance: .
j_gene: TRBJ2-7

CDR3nt: TGTGCCAGCTCACCACGATCAGCAACCTACGAGCAGTACTTC
CDR3aa: CASSPRSATYEQYF
d_gene: .
v_gene: TRBV18
abundance: .
j_gene: TRBJ2-7

CDR3nt: TGCGCCAGCAGTGAGAGAGATGAGCAGTTCTTC
CDR3aa: CASSERDEQFF
d_gene: .
v_gene: TRBV10-1
abundance: once
j_gene: TRBJ2-1